Presented here are 30 T cell receptor beta chains from one specimen sequenced in a study of human T cells and chemical hapten exposure. Regarding time point: patch test 3, about 24 weeks after DPC sensitization. The treatment was: therapeutic diphenylcyclopropenone sensitization with weekly scalp DPC. TCRdb re-called the RACE reads with MiXCR, one entry per CDR3 protein. The sample has 150,000 to 200,000 distinct CDR3 sequences, 25% to 30% seen once. The sample consisted of whole blood, taken in connection with sensitization to the hapten diphenylcyclopropenone (DPC). Every receptor here comes from a woman aged 18-35 years with alopecia areata. Some clones in this sample may be carry-over from other donors' samples.

This clonotype came up a few times. The chain has TRBV28 and TRBJ2-1; D is possibly TRBD2 (7 bases). Germline V lookup: CDR1 MDHEN, CDR2 SYDVKM. The CDR3 extends over 15 amino acids. V lost 6 bases to trimming and J lost 8 bases, with 20 bases between them. CDR3 sequence: CASRGVWRGRYEQFF. The CDR3 coding sequence is TGTGCCAGCAGGGGAGTATGGCGGGGGCGATATGAGCAGTTCTTC.

CDR3 sequence: CAISSVKTEAFF. The CDR3 region has the DNA TGTGCCATCAGTAGTGTTAAGACCGAAGCTTTCTTT. The genes are TRBV10-3 and TRBJ1-1; unclear D gene. Germline V gives CDR1 ENHRY, CDR2 SYGVKD. Trimming pared 5 bases from V and 8 bases from J, leaving 12 bases between. The CDR3 is made up of 12 amino acids.

The chain uses TRBV21-1 and TRBJ2-7. TRBV21-1 is a documented pseudogene. The CDR3 is 12 residues long. CDR3 nucleotide sequence: TGTGCCAGCAGCAAAGTGTGGCGGAATCGGTACTTC. Its protein is CASSKVWRNRYF.

This clonotype was counted only a few times. The V call is TRBV9, the J call TRBJ2-5, with 8 bases that match TRBD2. Per the germline V gene, CDR1 is SGDLS and CDR2 is YYNGEE. J gave up 1 base and V 0 bases, and 5 bases lay outside the gene matches. CDR3 length equals 16 residues. CDR3 in amino acids: CASSVGLAGIQETQYF. The DNA of the CDR3 is TGTGCCAGCAGCGTAGGGTTAGCGGGGATCCAAGAGACCCAGTACTTC.

The chain carries TRBV10-2 and TRBJ2-5; 7 nucleotides line up with TRBD1. The CDR3 is 12 amino acids. J was trimmed by 4 bases and V by 10 bases; bases with no gene match: 6. CDR1 WSHSY and CDR2 SAAADI come from the germline V gene. The chain's CDR3 is CATGTGVETQYF. In DNA form, the CDR3 reads TGCGCCACCGGTACAGGGGTAGAGACCCAGTACTTC.

V is TRBV7-6 and J is TRBJ2-3; 8 positions agree with TRBD1. The CDR3 loop spans 16 amino acids. Germline CDR1 SGHVS, CDR2 FNYEAQ. V shed 1 base, J shed 2 bases, and the junction held 5 bases outside the gene matches. The CDR3 nucleotides read TGTGCCAGCAGCTTAGGCGTACAGGGGGTCACAGATACGCAGTATTTT. This encodes CASSLGVQGVTDTQYF. Supplemented by reference TRBV7-6 and TRBJ2-3, the full variable domain reads GAGVSQSPRYKVTKRGQDVALRCDPISGHVSLYWYRQALGQGPEFLTYFNYEAQQDKSGLPNDRFSAERPEGSISTLTIQRTEQRDSAMYRCASSLGVQGVTDTQYFGPGTRLTVL.

This clonotype was counted between two and nine times. The V call is TRBV6-5, the J call TRBJ2-7; the D gene is possibly TRBD2 (6 bases). The ends were cut back, 1 base at V and 3 bases at J, with 10 bases in the middle. The germline V gene encodes CDR1 MNHEY and CDR2 SVGAGI. The CDR3 contains 14 residues. CDR3 sequence reads: CASSYWRGFYEQYF. The CDR3 DNA is TGTGCCAGCAGTTACTGGCGGGGCTTCTACGAGCAGTACTTC.

This clonotype is medium-sized. The chain is built from TRBV25-1 and TRBJ2-7, with D perhaps matching TRBD1 (5 bases). V gave up 8 bases and J gave up 5 bases, with 16 bases separating them. The germline gives CDR1 MGHDK, CDR2 SYGVNS. This CDR3 comprises 13 residues. CDR3 nucleotides: TGTGCCAGCCACAAGGGGCGGCGGCACGAGCAGTACTTC. Protein sequence: CASHKGRRHEQYF.

The sample holds a few counts of this clonotype. The J gene is TRBJ1-6, the V gene TRBV7-6, with 8 bases aligning to TRBD1. V lost 5 bases and J lost 7; bases outside the gene matches: 10. This CDR3 is 16 amino acids long. Germline lookup yields CDR1 SGHVS and CDR2 FNYEAQ. CDR3 protein: CASSPTGTGGNSPLHF. The DNA of the CDR3 is TGTGCCAGCAGCCCCACTGGTACAGGGGGGAATTCACCCCTCCACTTT.

Only a few counts were recorded for this clonotype. This sequence joins TRBV6-2 or TRBV6-3 and TRBJ2-7, with D possibly matching TRBD2 (6 bases). The CDR3 has 13 residues. The V gene's germline CDR1 is MNHEY and CDR2 SVGEGT. V was cut by 0 bases and J by 6 bases, with 9 bases left in between. CDR3 sequence reads: CASSYSTGGEQYF. The CDR3 DNA reads as TGTGCCAGCAGTTACTCGACCGGGGGCGAGCAGTACTTC.

The chain recombines TRBV6-1 with TRBJ1-1; D is uncertain. Trimming removed 4 bases at V and 0 bases at J, with 9 bases between. Germline V gives CDR1 MNHNS, CDR2 SASEGT. This CDR3 has 14 residues. The CDR3 region is CASSAGRLNTEAFF. CDR3 in DNA: TGTGCCAGCAGTGCGGGAAGGTTGAACACTGAAGCTTTCTTT.

The chain is built from TRBV5-6 and TRBJ2-7; unclear D gene. The CDR3 has 12 amino acids. V lost 4 bases, J lost 6 bases, and 11 bases lay in between. Germline V gives CDR1 SGHDT, CDR2 YYEEEE. The CDR3 DNA follows: TGTGCCAGCAGCCTCGTGAGCCGCGAGCAGTACTTC. This codes for CASSLVSREQYF.

The rearrangement links TRBV4-1 to TRBJ1-4; 10 nucleotides align to TRBD1. The V and J ends lost 4 bases and 6 bases, in that order; junction bases with no gene match: 5. The V gene's germline CDR1 is MGHRA and CDR2 YSYEKL. The CDR3 totals 15 residues. The DNA of the CDR3 is TGCGCCAGCAGCCGAGCCGGGACAGGGGATGAAAAACTGTTTTTT. It specifies CASSRAGTGDEKLFF.

The chain has TRBV27 and TRBJ2-7; D call uncertain. Germline CDR1 reads MNHEY; CDR2 reads SMNVEV (reference sequence). CDR3 length equals 11 residues. V dropped 5 bases and J dropped 2 bases, with 4 bases sitting between them. DNA of the CDR3: TGTGCCAGCAGTAACACCTACGAGCAGTACTTC. It codes for CASSNTYEQYF.

In its sample, this clonotype was seen a few times. The J gene is TRBJ2-7, the V gene TRBV7-9, with 9 nucleotides matching TRBD1. The CDR3 covers 17 residues. Trimming at V came to 2 bases and at J to 5 bases, leaving 13 bases not matched to a gene. The germline V gene has CDR1 SEHNR and CDR2 FQNEAQ (reference sequence). CDR3 amino acids: CASSLRTGDPSIDEQYF. The CDR3 DNA is TGTGCCAGCAGCTTAAGGACAGGGGACCCCTCGATTGACGAGCAGTACTTC.

This clonotype was detected a few times. The chain uses TRBV20-1 and TRBJ2-3; D is undetermined. Trimming pared 0 bases from V and 0 bases from J, leaving 13 bases between. This CDR3 comprises 16 residues. Germline V CDR1 and CDR2: DFQATT, SNEGSKA (reference sequence). CDR3 region: CSARDPGRSSTDTQYF. The CDR3 DNA reads TGCAGTGCTAGAGATCCCGGCCGGTCTAGCACAGATACGCAGTATTTT.

CDR3 coding DNA: TGTGCCAGCAGCTTAGCCCGGGCATCCTACGAGCAGTACTTC. Encoded protein: CASSLARASYEQYF. The rearrangement joins TRBV7-2 to TRBJ2-7; D is undetermined. The CDR3 contains 14 residues. The germline V gene has CDR1 SGHTA and CDR2 FQGNSA. V was pared by 0 bases and J by 1 base, with 7 bases between.

This clonotype was detected only a few times. The J gene is TRBJ2-1, the V gene TRBV10-2; 7 nucleotides line up with TRBD2. The CDR3 is 14 residues long. Germline loops: CDR1 WSHSY, CDR2 SAAADI. V shed 6 bases and J 5 bases; nucleotides not matched to a gene: 7. The CDR3 loop reads CASRRPSGHNEQFF. The CDR3 DNA reads TGCGCCAGCAGGAGACCTAGCGGCCACAATGAGCAGTTCTTC.

The V and J genes are TRBV4-1 and TRBJ1-2; 8 bases are shared with TRBD1. The germline CDR1 and CDR2 sequences are MGHRA and YSYEKL. J gave up 7 bases and V 5 bases, and 12 bases lay outside the gene matches. The CDR3 has 15 residues. The DNA of the CDR3 is TGCGCCAGCAGCTTCGCTGGACAGGGTAGGGTTGGCTACACCTTC. Its protein product is CASSFAGQGRVGYTF.

This clonotype has only a few counts. The V gene is TRBV4-2, the J gene TRBJ2-1, with D tentatively TRBD2 (6 bases). Per germline, CDR1 LGHNA and CDR2 YNFKEQ. V lost 0 bases and J 5 bases, leaving 11 bases between the germline ends. The CDR3 loop spans 15 amino acids. The DNA for the CDR3 is TGTGCCAGCAGCCAAGAGTGGCGGGGCCACAATGAGCAGTTCTTC. It yields the protein CASSQEWRGHNEQFF.

V and J are TRBV7-9 and TRBJ2-5; possible D gene TRBD1, 5 bases. V dropped 5 bases and J dropped 5 bases, with 12 bases sitting between them. The germline CDR1 and CDR2 sequences are SEHNR and FQNEAQ (reference sequence). The CDR3 length is 13 residues. CDR3 bases: TGTGCCAGCAGCATGACTGGGGCGGAGACCCAGTACTTC. Translation gives CASSMTGAETQYF. The full variable domain, in which reference TRBV7-9 and TRBJ2-5 provide the parts outside the CDR3, is DTGVSQNPRHKITKRGQNVTFRCDPISEHNRLYWYRQTLGQGPEFLTYFQNEAQLEKSRLLSDRFSAERPKGSFSTLEIQRTEQGDSAMYLCASSMTGAETQYFGPGTRLLVL.

This clonotype was seen only a few times. The gene calls are TRBV27 and TRBJ1-5, with D maybe TRBD1 (5 bases). The CDR3 extends over 14 amino acids. Germline V lookup: CDR1 MNHEY, CDR2 SMNVEV (reference sequence). The germline V and J ends were trimmed by 6 bases and 3 bases, with 12 bases remaining between them. The CDR3 coding sequence is TGTGCCAGCAGCGACCACAGGACCAATCAGCCCCAGCATTTT. Translating gives CASSDHRTNQPQHF.

The chain has TRBV7-2 and TRBJ1-1; TRBD1 might be the D (6 bases). The CDR3 sequence is 15 residues long. The V and J ends lost 4 bases and 0 bases respectively, with 12 bases between them. Germline CDR1 SGHTA, CDR2 FQGNSA. The CDR3 sequence is CASSSSGVMNTEAFF. CDR3 nucleotides: TGTGCCAGCAGCTCCTCAGGGGTTATGAACACTGAAGCTTTCTTT.

The V call is TRBV6-6, the J call TRBJ2-1; 10 bases are shared with TRBD2. There are 16 residues in the CDR3. The V gene's germline CDR1 is MNHNY and CDR2 SVGAGI (reference sequence). Trimming removed 0 bases from V and 10 bases from J; junction bases left unmatched: 9. Written as DNA, the CDR3 is TGTGCCAGCAGTTACTCGCCAGCGGGGGGGCCAGGAGAGCAGTTCTTC. Protein: CASSYSPAGGPGEQFF.

This clonotype was counted only a few times. The rearrangement joins TRBV11-2 to TRBJ2-1; D gene ambiguous. V was shortened by 5 bases and J by 1 base, with 12 bases between the two germline ends. The CDR3 runs to 15 residues. The germline V gene has CDR1 SGHAT and CDR2 FQNNGV. CDR3 in amino acids: CASSPGPRSYNEQFF. The CDR3 DNA is TGTGCCAGCAGCCCCGGCCCCAGGTCCTACAATGAGCAGTTCTTC.

The chain is built from TRBV7-9 and TRBJ1-2, with D perhaps matching TRBD1 (5 bases). The CDR3 length is 15 residues. In germline, CDR1 is SEHNR, CDR2 FQNEAQ (reference sequence). V lost 5 bases to trimming and J lost 7 bases, with 20 bases between them. The CDR3 DNA is TGTGCCAGCAGCCCCCCTTTCCAGGGCGTATTTGGCTACACCTTC. This codes for CASSPPFQGVFGYTF.

J is TRBJ2-7 and V is TRBV4-1; D call uncertain. The germline V and J ends were trimmed by 8 bases and 4 bases, with 12 bases remaining between them. CDR1 is MGHRA and CDR2 is YSYEKL in the germline V gene. The CDR3 totals 12 residues. CDR3 amino acids: CASRGDGYEQYF. The CDR3 DNA reads as TGCGCCAGCCGCGGAGACGGATACGAGCAGTACTTC.

V usage is TRBV6-2 or TRBV6-3 and J usage is TRBJ2-5; the D gene is possibly TRBD2 (5 bases). Trimming took off 0 bases at V and 9 bases at J, with 11 bases between the two ends. The CDR3 sequence is 13 residues long. Per germline, CDR1 MNHEY and CDR2 SVGEGT. The CDR3, as DNA: TGTGCCAGCAGTTACTCGGGAGAACCCTCCCAGTACTTC. Translated: CASSYSGEPSQYF.

This clonotype has a count of ten or more. The chain joins TRBV20-1 to TRBJ1-5; possible D gene TRBD1, 6 bases. Trimming stripped 4 bases from V and 4 bases from J, with 20 bases between. CDR1 and CDR2 (germline): DFQATT, SNEGSKA (reference sequence). The CDR3 length is 16 residues. The CDR3, as DNA: TGCAGTGCTACCCTGAATCGGCAGGGGCGGAATCAGCCCCAGCATTTT. Its translation is CSATLNRQGRNQPQHF.

This clonotype has more than one count but fewer than ten. The V gene is TRBV29-1, the J gene TRBJ2-1; TRBD1 matches 10 bases. With 4 bases clipped from V and 8 bases from J, the junction kept 8 bases outside the gene matches. Per germline, CDR1 SQVTM and CDR2 ANQGSEA. The CDR3 is 14 amino acids. The CDR3 DNA sequence: TGCAGCGTTGGTCCCGGGGGACAGGGGTATGAGCAGTTCTTC. Encoded protein: CSVGPGGQGYEQFF.